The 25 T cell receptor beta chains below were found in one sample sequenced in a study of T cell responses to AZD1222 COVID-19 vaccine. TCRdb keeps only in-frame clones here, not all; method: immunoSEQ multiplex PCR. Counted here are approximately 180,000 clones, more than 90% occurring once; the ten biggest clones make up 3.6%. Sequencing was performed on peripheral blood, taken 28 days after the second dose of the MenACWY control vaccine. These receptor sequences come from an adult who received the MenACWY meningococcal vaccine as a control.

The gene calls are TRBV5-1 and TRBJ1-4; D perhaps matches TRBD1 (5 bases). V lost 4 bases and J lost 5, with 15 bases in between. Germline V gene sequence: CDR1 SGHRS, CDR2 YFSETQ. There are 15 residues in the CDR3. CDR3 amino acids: CASSTGTVGNEKLFF. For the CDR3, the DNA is TGCGCCAGCAGCACTGGGACCGTCGGCAATGAAAAACTGTTTTTT. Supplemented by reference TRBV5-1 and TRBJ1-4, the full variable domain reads KAGVTQTPRYLIKTRGQQVTLSCSPISGHRSVSWYQQTPGQGLQFLFEYFSETQRNKGNFPGRFSGRQFSNSRSEMNVSTLELGDSALYLCASSTGTVGNEKLFFGSGTQLSVL.

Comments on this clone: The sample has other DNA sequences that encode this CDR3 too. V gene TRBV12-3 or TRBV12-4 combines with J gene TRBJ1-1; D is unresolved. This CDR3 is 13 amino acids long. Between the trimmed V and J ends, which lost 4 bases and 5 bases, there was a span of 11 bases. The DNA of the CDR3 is TGTGCCAGCAGTTCACGGGGAGGGACTGAAGCTTTCTTT. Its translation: CASSSRGGTEAFF.

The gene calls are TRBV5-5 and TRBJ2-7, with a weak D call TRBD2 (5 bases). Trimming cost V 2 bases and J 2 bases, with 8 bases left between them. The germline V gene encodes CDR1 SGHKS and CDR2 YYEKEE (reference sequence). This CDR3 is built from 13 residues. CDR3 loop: CASSFARAYEQYF. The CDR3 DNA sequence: TGTGCCAGCAGCTTCGCGAGGGCCTACGAGCAGTACTTC.

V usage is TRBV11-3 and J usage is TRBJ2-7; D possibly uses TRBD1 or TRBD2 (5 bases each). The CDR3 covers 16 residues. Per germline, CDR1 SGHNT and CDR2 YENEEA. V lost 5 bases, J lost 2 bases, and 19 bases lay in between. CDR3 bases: TGTGCCAGCAGCCCGTTTAGAGGGGCCGGACCCTACGAGCAGTACTTC. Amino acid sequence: CASSPFRGAGPYEQYF. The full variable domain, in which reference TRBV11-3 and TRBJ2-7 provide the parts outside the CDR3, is EAGVVQSPRYKIIEKKQPVAFWCNPISGHNTLYWYLQNLGQGPELLIRYENEEAVDDSQLPKDRFSAERLKGVDSTLKIQPAELGDSAVYLCASSPFRGAGPYEQYFGPGTRLTVT.

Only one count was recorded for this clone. CDR3 amino acids: CASGPSGRGGEKLFF. In nucleotides, the CDR3 is TGTGCTAGTGGTCCCTCCGGCAGGGGGGGTGAAAAACTGTTTTTT. V gene TRBV12-5 combines with J gene TRBJ1-4; TRBD1 matches 7 bases. J was trimmed by 7 bases and V by 5 bases; bases with no gene match: 10. Germline CDR1 is LGHNT and CDR2 is FRNRAP. This CDR3 spans 15 amino acids.

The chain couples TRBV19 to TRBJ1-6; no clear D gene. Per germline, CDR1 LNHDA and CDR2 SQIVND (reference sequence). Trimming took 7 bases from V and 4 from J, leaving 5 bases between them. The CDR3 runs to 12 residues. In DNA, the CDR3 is TGTGCCAGTAAGGGATATAATTCACCCCTCCACTTT. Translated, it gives CASKGYNSPLHF.

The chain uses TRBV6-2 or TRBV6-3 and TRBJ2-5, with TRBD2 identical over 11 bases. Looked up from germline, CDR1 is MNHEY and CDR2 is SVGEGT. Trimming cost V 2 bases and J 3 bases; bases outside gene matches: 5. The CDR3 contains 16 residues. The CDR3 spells CASSYRGTSGEETQYF. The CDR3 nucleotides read TGTGCCAGCAGTTACCGCGGGACTAGCGGTGAAGAGACCCAGTACTTC.

In nucleotides, the CDR3 is TGTGCCAGCAGCGTACTAGCGGGAGGGCACTATGAGCAGTTCTTC. Encoded protein: CASSVLAGGHYEQFF. The chain uses TRBV9 and TRBJ2-1, with 12 positions matching TRBD2. The germline V gene has CDR1 SGDLS and CDR2 YYNGEE. Trimming at V came to 1 base and at J to 8 bases, leaving 4 bases not matched to a gene. CDR3 length: 15 residues.

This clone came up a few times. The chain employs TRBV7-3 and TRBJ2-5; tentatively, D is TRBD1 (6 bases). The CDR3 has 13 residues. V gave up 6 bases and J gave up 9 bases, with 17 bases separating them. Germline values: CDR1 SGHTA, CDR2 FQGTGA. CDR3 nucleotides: TGTGCCAGCAGTCCCTCACCAGGGGCGCCCCAGTACTTC. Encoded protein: CASSPSPGAPQYF. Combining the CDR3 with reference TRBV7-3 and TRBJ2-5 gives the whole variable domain GAGVSQTPSNKVTEKGKYVELRCDPISGHTALYWYRQSLGQGPEFLIYFQGTGAADDSGLPNDRFFAVRPEGSVSTLKIQRTERGDSAVYLCASSPSPGAPQYFGPGTRLLVL.

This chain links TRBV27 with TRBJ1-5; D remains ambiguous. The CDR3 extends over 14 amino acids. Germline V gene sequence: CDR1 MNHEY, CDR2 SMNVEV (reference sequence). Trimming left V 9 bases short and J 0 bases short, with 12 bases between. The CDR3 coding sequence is TGTGCCAGTGCTGGCCGATATAGCAATCAGCCCCAGCATTTT. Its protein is CASAGRYSNQPQHF.

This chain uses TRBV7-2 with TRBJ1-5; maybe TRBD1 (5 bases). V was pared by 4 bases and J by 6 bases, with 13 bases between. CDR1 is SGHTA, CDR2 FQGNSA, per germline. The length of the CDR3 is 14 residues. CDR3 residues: CASSSPQGGQPQHF. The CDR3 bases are TGTGCCAGCAGCTCGCCCCAGGGCGGTCAGCCCCAGCATTTT.

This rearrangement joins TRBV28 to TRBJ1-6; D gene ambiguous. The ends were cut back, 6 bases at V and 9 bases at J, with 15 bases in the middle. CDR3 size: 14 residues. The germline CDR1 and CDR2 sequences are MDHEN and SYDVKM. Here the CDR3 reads CASSPSGWGSPLHF. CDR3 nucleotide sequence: TGTGCCAGCAGCCCCTCCGGGTGGGGTTCACCCCTCCACTTT.

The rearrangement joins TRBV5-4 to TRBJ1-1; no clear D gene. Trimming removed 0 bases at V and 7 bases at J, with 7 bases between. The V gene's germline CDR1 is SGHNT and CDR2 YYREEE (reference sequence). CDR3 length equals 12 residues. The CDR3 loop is CASSLDRSEAFF. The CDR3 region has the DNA TGTGCCAGCAGCTTGGACCGGAGTGAAGCTTTCTTT.

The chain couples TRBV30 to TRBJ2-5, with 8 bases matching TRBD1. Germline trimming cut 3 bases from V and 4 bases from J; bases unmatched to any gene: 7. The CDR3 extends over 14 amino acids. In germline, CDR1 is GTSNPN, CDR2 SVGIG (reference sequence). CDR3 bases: TGTGCCTGGAGGGCCCAGGGGGCAGGAGAGACCCAGTACTTC. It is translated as CAWRAQGAGETQYF.

CDR3 DNA sequence: TGTGCCAGTAGTGGCAGGGGAGATTCACCCCTCCACTTT. This sequence encodes CASSGRGDSPLHF. V and J are TRBV19 and TRBJ1-6, with D perhaps TRBD1 (6 bases). V was clipped by 5 bases and J by 8 bases, with 10 bases between them. In germline, CDR1 is LNHDA, CDR2 SQIVND (reference sequence). CDR3 length: 13 residues.

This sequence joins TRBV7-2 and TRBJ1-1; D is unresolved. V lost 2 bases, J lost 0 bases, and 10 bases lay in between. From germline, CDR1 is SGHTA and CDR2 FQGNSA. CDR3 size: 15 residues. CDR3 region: CASSLSTYLNTEAFF. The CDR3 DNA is TGTGCCAGCAGCTTATCCACTTACCTGAACACTGAAGCTTTCTTT.

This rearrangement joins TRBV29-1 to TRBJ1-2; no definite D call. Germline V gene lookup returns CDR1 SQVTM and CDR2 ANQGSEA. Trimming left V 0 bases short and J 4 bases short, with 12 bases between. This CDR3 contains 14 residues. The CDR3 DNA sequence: TGCAGCGTTGAAGAGCGGGGAGTAGGCTATGGCTACACCTTC. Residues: CSVEERGVGYGYTF.

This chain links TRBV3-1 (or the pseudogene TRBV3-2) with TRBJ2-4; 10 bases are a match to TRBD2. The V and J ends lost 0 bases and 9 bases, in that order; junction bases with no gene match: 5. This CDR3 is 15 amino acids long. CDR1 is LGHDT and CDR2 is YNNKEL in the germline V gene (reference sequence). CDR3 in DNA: TGTGCCAGCAGCCAAGACGCGACTAGCGGGTCCATTCAGTACTTC. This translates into CASSQDATSGSIQYF.

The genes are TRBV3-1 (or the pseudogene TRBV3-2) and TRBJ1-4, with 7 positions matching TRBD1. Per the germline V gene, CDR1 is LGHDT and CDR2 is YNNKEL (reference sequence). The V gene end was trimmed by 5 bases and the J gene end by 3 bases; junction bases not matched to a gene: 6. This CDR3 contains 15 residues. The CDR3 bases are TGTGCCAGCAGCTTTAGGACAGGAGCTAATGAAAAACTGTTTTTT. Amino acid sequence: CASSFRTGANEKLFF.

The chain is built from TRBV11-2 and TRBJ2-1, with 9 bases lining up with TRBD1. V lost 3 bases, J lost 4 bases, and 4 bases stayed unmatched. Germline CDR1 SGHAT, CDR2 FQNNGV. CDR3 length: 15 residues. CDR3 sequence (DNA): TGTGCCAGCAGCTTGGGACAGGGAACATACAATGAGCAGTTCTTC. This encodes CASSLGQGTYNEQFF.

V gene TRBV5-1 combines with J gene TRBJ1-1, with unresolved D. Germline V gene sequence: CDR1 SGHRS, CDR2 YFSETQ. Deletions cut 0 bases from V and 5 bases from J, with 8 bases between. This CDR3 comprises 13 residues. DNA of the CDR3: TGCGCCAGCAGCTTGGCCCCGGAAACTGAAGCTTTCTTT. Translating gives CASSLAPETEAFF. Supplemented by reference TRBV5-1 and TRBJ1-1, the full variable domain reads KAGVTQTPRYLIKTRGQQVTLSCSPISGHRSVSWYQQTPGQGLQFLFEYFSETQRNKGNFPGRFSGRQFSNSRSEMNVSTLELGDSALYLCASSLAPETEAFFGQGTRLTVV.

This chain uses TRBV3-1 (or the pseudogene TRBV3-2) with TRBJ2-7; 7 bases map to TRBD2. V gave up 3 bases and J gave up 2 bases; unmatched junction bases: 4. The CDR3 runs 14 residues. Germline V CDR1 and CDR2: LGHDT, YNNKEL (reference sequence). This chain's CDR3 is CASSQGRVAYEQYF. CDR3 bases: TGTGCCAGCAGCCAGGGGAGGGTTGCCTACGAGCAGTACTTC.

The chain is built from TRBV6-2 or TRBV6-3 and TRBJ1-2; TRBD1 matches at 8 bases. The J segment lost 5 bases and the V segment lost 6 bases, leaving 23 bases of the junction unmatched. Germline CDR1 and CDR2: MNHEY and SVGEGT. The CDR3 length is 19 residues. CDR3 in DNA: TGTGCCAGCAGCGTTCCCCCGGCAGGGACAGGATTCCAGAGGTATGGCTACACCTTC. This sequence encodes CASSVPPAGTGFQRYGYTF.

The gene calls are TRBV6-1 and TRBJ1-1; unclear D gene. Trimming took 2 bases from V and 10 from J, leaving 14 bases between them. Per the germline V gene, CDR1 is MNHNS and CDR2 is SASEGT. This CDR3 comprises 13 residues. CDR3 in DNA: TGTGCCAGCAGTGAATCGAGGGCGCTGGTAGCTTTCTTT. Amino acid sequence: CASSESRALVAFF.

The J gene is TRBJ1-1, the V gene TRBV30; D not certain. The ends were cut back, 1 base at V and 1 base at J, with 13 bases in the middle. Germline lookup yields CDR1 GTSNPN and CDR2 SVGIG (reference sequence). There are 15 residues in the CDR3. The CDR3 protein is CAWSEGGIGNTEAFF. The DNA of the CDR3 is TGTGCCTGGAGTGAGGGCGGAATCGGGAACACTGAAGCTTTCTTT. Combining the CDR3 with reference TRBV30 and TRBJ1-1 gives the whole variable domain SQTIHQWPATLVQPVGSPLSLECTVEGTSNPNLYWYRQAAGRGLQLLFYSVGIGQISSEVPQNLSASRPQDRQFILSSKKLLLSDSGFYLCAWSEGGIGNTEAFFGQGTRLTVV.